The T cell receptor beta chain described here comes from a study of blood T cell repertoires in COVID-19. This table comes from immunoSEQ multiplex PCR, and its TCRdb copy is limited to in-frame clones, with some not included. The sample shows 45,000 or so clones, around nine tenths of them seen only once. Per germline, CDR1 SGHTA and CDR2 FQGNSA. Germline trimming cut 1 base from V and 3 bases from J; bases unmatched to any gene: 4. The CDR3 length is 15 residues. The sequencing sample was made of peripheral blood. The sequence was collected from a man aged 80 or over with acute or convalescent COVID-19. The V call is TRBV7-2, the J call TRBJ2-3; 7 bases are shared with TRBD2. The chain's CDR3 is CASSLVAGETDTQYF. The CDR3 DNA sequence: TGTGCCAGCAGCTTAGTCGCGGGGGAAACAGATACGCAGTATTTT. The whole variable domain, remainder taken from reference TRBV7-2 and TRBJ2-3, is GAGVSQSPSNKVTEKGKDVELRCDPISGHTALYWYRQSLGQGLEFLIYFQGNSAPDKSGLPSDRFSAERTGGSVSTLTIQRTQQEDSAVYLCASSLVAGETDTQYFGPGTRLTVL.